These 26 T cell receptor beta chains originate from one sample sequenced in a study of Graves' ophthalmopathy and Graves' hyperthyroidism. Amplifying from RNA transcripts, the study obtained TCR beta CDR3 regions. HTBI-primed RT-PCR formed the first round, and a multiplex PCR formed the second. TCRdb itself ran the multiplex PCR reads through MiXCR, one entry per CDR3 protein. The table has 660,000 or so distinct CDR3 sequences, about 41% seen once. Specimen: peripheral blood. All receptors derive from an adult man with Graves' ophthalmopathy.

A remark on this clonotype: One end of the junction is discordant with germline, which a read error may explain. The chain carries TRBV10-3 and TRBJ1-2; D is unresolved. This CDR3 has 14 residues. Germline V lookup: CDR1 ENHRY, CDR2 SYGVKD. The CDR3 coding sequence is TGTGCCAGCAGTGAATTAGGTCCGACCTATGGCTACACCTTC. Its translation is CASSELGPTYGYTF.

This clonotype was detected ten times or more. The V call is TRBV9, the J call TRBJ1-1; perhaps TRBD1 as D (6 bases). The ends were cut back, 3 bases at V and 5 bases at J, with 14 bases in the middle. The germline V gene encodes CDR1 SGDLS and CDR2 YYNGEE. CDR3 length: 14 residues. The CDR3 spells CASSGGALGTEAFF. CDR3 DNA sequence: TGTGCCAGCAGCGGGGGGGCTCTGGGGACTGAAGCTTTCTTT.

The sample holds many counts of this clonotype. The V and J genes are TRBV20-1 and TRBJ1-2; D is uncertain. Germline CDR1 DFQATT, CDR2 SNEGSKA (reference sequence). Deletions cut 2 bases from V and 7 bases from J, with 8 bases between. The CDR3 extends over 11 amino acids. The CDR3 coding sequence is TGCAGTGCTAGACACCGCGCTGGCTACACCTTC. It specifies CSARHRAGYTF.

This chain uses TRBV19 with TRBJ2-7; 13 positions agree with TRBD2. The CDR3 runs to 15 residues. The V and J ends lost 5 bases and 3 bases, in that order; junction bases with no gene match: 4. Germline V gene lookup returns CDR1 LNHDA and CDR2 SQIVND (reference sequence). The CDR3, as DNA: TGTGCCAGTAGTGGAGGGACTAGCGGGAACTACGAGCAGTACTTC. It yields the protein CASSGGTSGNYEQYF.

The sample holds many counts of this clonotype. The genes are TRBV29-1 and TRBJ1-2; D unresolved. The CDR3 loop spans 11 amino acids. Trimming cost V 7 bases and J 8 bases, with 14 bases left between them. Germline V gives CDR1 SQVTM, CDR2 ANQGSEA. CDR3 amino acids: CSAWTGSGYTF. The DNA of the CDR3 is TGCAGCGCCTGGACCGGATCGGGCTACACCTTC. Full variable domain (rest looked up from reference TRBV29-1 and TRBJ1-2): SAVISQKPSRDICQRGTSLTIQCQVDSQVTMMFWYRQQPGQSLTLIATANQGSEATYESGFVIDKFPISRPNLTFSTLTVSNMSPEDSSIYLCSAWTGSGYTFGSGTRLTVV.

Remarks on this clonotype: At one boundary the junction diverges from the germline segment, which might be a read error. The genes are TRBV7-3 and TRBJ2-2, with 9 nucleotides matching TRBD2. CDR1 is SGHTA and CDR2 is FQGTGA in the germline V gene. The CDR3 is 15 residues long. The CDR3 DNA is TGTGCCCGCAGCCTTAGCGGGGGGAACACCGGGGAGCTGTTTTTT. It yields the protein CARSLSGGNTGELFF.

At least ten counts were recorded for this clonotype. The chain is built from TRBV20-1 and TRBJ2-7; D might be TRBD1 or TRBD2, each matching 5 bases. This CDR3 comprises 14 residues. V was trimmed by 0 bases and J by 2 bases, leaving 11 bases between them. CDR1 is DFQATT, CDR2 SNEGSKA, per germline (reference sequence). DNA of the CDR3: TGCAGTGCTAGAGATTCGGGGCGACCCTACGAGCAGTACTTC. Translated, it gives CSARDSGRPYEQYF.

This clonotype has a handful of counts. The V call is TRBV5-1, the J call TRBJ2-7, with D uncertain. Gene TRBJ2-1 matches the end of the DNA better, so the J call may be wrong. CDR3 length: 13 residues. Germline V CDR1 and CDR2: SGHRS, YFSETQ. The CDR3 sequence: CASSLEQYNEQFF. The CDR3 region has the DNA TGCGCCAGCAGCTTGGAACAATACAATGAGCAGTTCTTC.

In its sample, this clonotype was seen a few times. The chain is built from TRBV30 and TRBJ2-5; TRBD1 might be the D (5 bases). Germline lookup yields CDR1 GTSNPN and CDR2 SVGIG (reference sequence). The V end was cut by 5 bases, the J end by 5 bases, with 15 bases between. The CDR3 extends over 13 amino acids. The CDR3 DNA reads as TGTGCCTGGGGGTTGGGGCACAAGGAGACCCAGTACTTC. It translates to CAWGLGHKETQYF.

This clonotype was counted ten times or more. The chain recombines TRBV2 with TRBJ2-7, with 11 bases lining up with TRBD1. The CDR3 has 14 residues. Trimming took 6 bases from V and 4 from J; bases not matched to a gene: 5. Germline CDR1 and CDR2: SNHLY and FYNNEI. The CDR3 DNA sequence: TGTGCCAGCAGGGACCGGGACAGGGGGTACGAGCAGTACTTC. It is translated as CASRDRDRGYEQYF.

Ten or more counts support this clonotype. The chain uses TRBV7-6 and TRBJ2-6, with D unresolved. CDR1 and CDR2 from the germline V gene are SGHVS and FNYEAQ. This CDR3 spans 16 amino acids. Between the trimmed V and J ends, which lost 0 bases and 1 base, there was a span of 7 bases. CDR3 nucleotide sequence: TGTGCCAGCAGCTTAGCGGTGTGGTCTGGGGCCAACGTCCTGACTTTC. Protein sequence: CASSLAVWSGANVLTF. Full variable domain (missing parts from reference TRBV7-6 and TRBJ2-6): GAGVSQSPRYKVTKRGQDVALRCDPISGHVSLYWYRQALGQGPEFLTYFNYEAQQDKSGLPNDRFSAERPEGSISTLTIQRTEQRDSAMYRCASSLAVWSGANVLTFGAGSRLTVL.

The chain couples TRBV15 to TRBJ1-6; D possibly corresponds to TRBD1 (5 bases). Germline V gene sequence: CDR1 LNHNV, CDR2 YYDKDF (reference sequence). This CDR3 spans 15 amino acids. The V end was cut by 5 bases, the J end by 5 bases, with 13 bases between. As DNA, the CDR3 is TGTGCCACCAGCTTCCTGACAGCGGATAATTCACCCCTCCACTTT. Its translation is CATSFLTADNSPLHF.

At least ten counts were recorded for this clonotype. The chain uses TRBV6-5 and TRBJ1-3; the D is unclear. This CDR3 has 12 residues. Germline V lookup: CDR1 MNHEY, CDR2 SVGAGI. The V end lost 6 bases, the J end lost 4 bases, and 7 bases lay between the germline ends. CDR3 in amino acids: CASRVDGNTIYF. The DNA of the CDR3 is TGTGCCAGCAGGGTCGACGGAAACACCATATATTTT.

The chain links TRBV4-1 to TRBJ1-2; 7 bases fit TRBD1. The CDR3 sequence is 14 residues long. The germline V gene encodes CDR1 MGHRA and CDR2 YSYEKL. J was trimmed by 7 bases and V by 4 bases; bases with no gene match: 9. The CDR3 coding sequence is TGCGCCAGCAGCCGACAGACAGGGTTTAGTGGCTACACCTTC. It is translated as CASSRQTGFSGYTF.

This chain links TRBV5-1 with TRBJ2-5; D ambiguous. CDR1 and CDR2 (germline): SGHRS, YFSETQ. CDR3 size: 14 residues. The ends were cut back, 1 base at V and 2 bases at J, with 9 bases in the middle. The CDR3 spells CASSLLTPQETQYF. The CDR3 nucleotides are TGCGCCAGCAGCTTGCTTACGCCACAAGAGACCCAGTACTTC.

This clonotype showed up many times. This rearrangement joins TRBV7-9 to TRBJ2-2, with TRBD1 matching 8 bases. CDR3 length equals 16 residues. V gave up 5 bases and J gave up 0 bases; unmatched junction bases: 5. The germline CDR1 and CDR2 sequences are SEHNR and FQNEAQ (reference sequence). CDR3 DNA: TGTGCCAGCAGCCAACCGGGACAGGCGAACACCGGGGAGCTGTTTTTT. This codes for CASSQPGQANTGELFF.

This clonotype was detected only a few times. The chain uses TRBV7-9 and TRBJ2-7; tentatively, D is TRBD1 or TRBD2 (5 bases each). Per the germline V gene, CDR1 is SEHNR and CDR2 is FQNEAQ (reference sequence). With 5 bases removed from V and 7 bases from J, the gap between germline ends came to 21 bases. The CDR3 contains 15 residues. As DNA, the CDR3 is TGTGCCAGCAGCCGTTCCGGGGCCCGGGCGTGGGAGCAGTACTTC. This encodes CASSRSGARAWEQYF.

This clonotype was detected a few times. The chain couples TRBV19 to TRBJ2-2; D is unclear. The CDR3 has 13 amino acids. CDR1 is LNHDA and CDR2 is SQIVND in the germline V gene (reference sequence). Trimming removed 6 bases at V and 1 base at J, with 6 bases between. CDR3 region: CASRLLNTGELFF. The DNA for the CDR3 is TGTGCCAGTAGATTATTGAACACCGGGGAGCTGTTTTTT. The whole variable domain, remainder taken from reference TRBV19 and TRBJ2-2, is DGGITQSPKYLFRKEGQNVTLSCEQNLNHDAMYWYRQDPGQGLRLIYYSQIVNDFQKGDIAEGYSVSREKKESFPLTVTSAQKNPTAFYLCASRLLNTGELFFGEGSRLTVL.

A word on this clonotype: Being one base from a much bigger clone, this may be a read error. CDR3 in DNA: TGTGCCAGCAGCTCGGAGACACTCACTGAAGCTTTCTTT. Encoded protein: CASSSETLTEAFF. The chain combines TRBV7-2 with TRBJ1-1; D is ambiguous. The germline V gene has CDR1 SGHTA and CDR2 FQGNSA. The V gene lost 4 bases and the J gene lost 4 bases, with 10 bases spanning the gap. The CDR3 length is 13 residues.

There are many counts of this clonotype. J is TRBJ2-5 and V is TRBV2; D is unclear. The CDR3 loop spans 14 amino acids. Trimming took off 7 bases at V and 1 base at J, with 13 bases between the two ends. Germline V gives CDR1 SNHLY, CDR2 FYNNEI. The CDR3 coding sequence is TGTGCCAGCAAGTCTAGGGTGAGCCAAGAGACCCAGTACTTC. Translating gives CASKSRVSQETQYF.

This clonotype was seen repeatedly, ten times or more. The V call is TRBV5-1, the J call TRBJ1-4; the D gene is possibly TRBD1 (6 bases). V was shortened by 4 bases and J by 5 bases, with 12 bases between the two germline ends. From germline, CDR1 is SGHRS and CDR2 YFSETQ. This CDR3 spans 14 amino acids. CDR3: CASSLIGGNEKLFF. The CDR3 DNA follows: TGCGCCAGCAGCCTTATTGGGGGCAATGAAAAACTGTTTTTT.

This clonotype was detected many times. The gene calls are TRBV20-1 and TRBJ1-6, with a possible D match to TRBD1 (5 bases). The germline V gene has CDR1 DFQATT and CDR2 SNEGSKA (reference sequence). V was cut by 2 bases and J by 5 bases, with 10 bases left in between. This CDR3 comprises 14 residues. CDR3 amino acids: CSARRGTDNSPLHF. CDR3 nucleotides: TGCAGTGCTAGAAGGGGCACGGATAATTCACCCCTCCACTTT.

This clonotype has a single count. This rearrangement joins TRBV20-1 to TRBJ2-2; no reliable D call. Germline CDR1 is DFQATT and CDR2 is SNEGSKA (reference sequence). CDR3 length equals 15 residues. With 4 bases removed from V and 6 bases from J, the gap between germline ends came to 18 bases. The CDR3 loop is CSAKYTKGGPGELFF. The CDR3 bases are TGCAGTGCTAAATACACTAAGGGCGGTCCCGGGGAGCTGTTTTTT.

This clonotype was picked up one time. The J gene is TRBJ2-7, the V gene TRBV7-3; 7 bases fit TRBD1. Germline V gene lookup returns CDR1 SGHTA and CDR2 FQGTGA. J was trimmed by 11 bases and V by 6 bases; bases with no gene match: 13. The CDR3 length is 13 residues. CDR3 coding DNA: TGTGCCAGCAGAACTCGGACAGGCGTGGGGGAGTACTTC. Its protein is CASRTRTGVGEYF.

V and J are TRBV4-3 and TRBJ1-1, with D hard to call. V shed 1 base and J shed 0 bases, with 12 bases lying between them. This CDR3 has 16 residues. CDR1 LGHNA and CDR2 YSLEER come from the germline V gene. The CDR3 DNA reads TGCGCCAGCAGCCAAGCCCAGGCTCTGATGAACACTGAAGCTTTCTTT. Translation gives CASSQAQALMNTEAFF.

The chain has TRBV15 and TRBJ2-5, with TRBD2 identical over 13 bases. V lost 3 bases to trimming and J lost 5 bases; unmatched junction nucleotides: 6. There are 16 residues in the CDR3. Per germline, CDR1 LNHNV and CDR2 YYDKDF (reference sequence). Here the CDR3 DNA reads TGTGCCACCAGCAGTGCCGTACTAGCGGGGGGGGAGACCCAGTACTTC. This gives the protein CATSSAVLAGGETQYF.